The 28 T cell receptor beta chains below all came from one sample that was sequenced in a study of blood T cells in healthy people across ages. Then a second PCR, running roughly 7 to 11 cycles, was carried out with a sample-barcoded 5' primer and a J-beta primer mix. TCRdb used MiXCR to reprocess the 5' RACE reads, holding one entry per CDR3 protein. The data contain 800,000 to 1,000,000 distinct CDR3 sequences, about 48% of them singletons. The sequenced sample consisted of blood. Source of these receptors: a young man in good health.

This rearrangement joins TRBV10-3 to TRBJ1-5, with D possibly being TRBD1 (6 bases). The CDR3 extends over 13 amino acids. V was shortened by 2 bases and J by 13 bases, with 15 bases between the two germline ends. Germline V gene lookup returns CDR1 ENHRY and CDR2 SYGVKD. CDR3 protein: CAISETRDTIQHF. In nucleotides, the CDR3 is TGTGCCATCAGTGAGACTCGGGACACTATTCAGCATTTT.

In its sample, this clonotype was seen a few times. This chain uses TRBV5-1 with TRBJ2-7; D is perhaps TRBD2 (6 bases). V was pared by 1 base and J by 5 bases, with 13 bases between. The CDR3 covers 14 residues. CDR1 and CDR2 from the germline V gene are SGHRS and YFSETQ. The CDR3 loop is CASSLFGGADEQYF. The CDR3 DNA follows: TGCGCCAGCAGCTTGTTCGGCGGGGCGGACGAGCAGTACTTC.

This chain joins TRBV7-2 and TRBJ1-5, with a tentative D call TRBD1 (5 bases). Germline V lookup: CDR1 SGHTA, CDR2 FQGNSA. CDR3 length equals 13 residues. The V gene lost 1 base and the J gene lost 9 bases, with 10 bases spanning the gap. CDR3 nucleotide sequence: TGTGCCAGCAGCTTAGGACAGTACCGGCCCCAGCATTTT. It yields the protein CASSLGQYRPQHF.

In this sample, this clonotype turned up once. This chain uses TRBV5-1 with TRBJ2-1, with 15 positions matching TRBD2. Trimming took 5 bases from V and 2 from J; bases not matched to a gene: 2. CDR3 length equals 16 residues. Germline V gene data show CDR1 as SGHRS and CDR2 as YFSETQ. This chain's CDR3 is CASSWTSGGAYNEQFF. CDR3 nucleotide sequence: TGCGCCAGCAGTTGGACTAGCGGGGGGGCCTACAATGAGCAGTTCTTC.

This clonotype was picked up a small number of times. The J gene is TRBJ1-2, the V gene TRBV5-1; D is perhaps TRBD1 (5 bases). V lost 9 bases and J lost 7, with 19 bases in between. The CDR3 covers 13 residues. The germline gives CDR1 SGHRS, CDR2 YFSETQ. The CDR3 loop is CATGGPEPPGYTF. CDR3 DNA sequence: TGCGCCACCGGGGGTCCGGAACCCCCTGGCTACACCTTC.

The genes are TRBV30 and TRBJ2-5; 12 positions match TRBD2. The ends lost 8 bases at V and 2 bases at J; junction bases unmatched: 6. The germline CDR1 and CDR2 sequences are GTSNPN and SVGIG (reference sequence). The length of the CDR3 is 14 residues. The CDR3 reads CAVRGTSGQETQYF. The CDR3 DNA reads as TGTGCCGTCCGTGGGACTAGCGGGCAAGAGACCCAGTACTTC.

This chain links TRBV29-1 with TRBJ1-1, with D perhaps matching TRBD1 (6 bases). The germline gives CDR1 SQVTM, CDR2 ANQGSEA. The CDR3 has 13 amino acids. The V end lost 5 bases, the J end lost 4 bases, and 14 bases lay between the germline ends. The CDR3 reads CSVRAGARTEAFF. The CDR3 bases are TGCAGCGTTCGAGCAGGGGCCCGCACTGAAGCTTTCTTT.

The sample holds many counts of this clonotype. The chain has TRBV9 and TRBJ1-4; unclear D gene. Trimming took off 0 bases at V and 7 bases at J, with 10 bases between the two ends. The CDR3 runs 14 residues. Looked up from germline, CDR1 is SGDLS and CDR2 is YYNGEE. CDR3 amino acids: CASSVGVQREKLFF. The CDR3 bases are TGTGCCAGCAGCGTAGGGGTCCAGCGTGAAAAACTGTTTTTT.

This clonotype came up many times. The V call is TRBV4-1, the J call TRBJ2-3, with a weak D call TRBD1 (5 bases). This CDR3 has 14 residues. V gave up 6 bases and J gave up 3 bases, with 13 bases separating them. Germline V gene sequence: CDR1 MGHRA, CDR2 YSYEKL. The CDR3 region has the DNA TGCGCCAGCAGTTCAGGGTATAGGACAGATACGCAGTATTTT. It specifies CASSSGYRTDTQYF.

Details on this clonotype: It may be a read error: a sequence one base away is much more abundant. The chain uses TRBV29-1 and TRBJ2-7; 7 bases match TRBD1. CDR1 and CDR2 from the germline V gene are SQVTM and ANQGSEA. Trimming took 4 bases from V and 7 from J; bases not matched to a gene: 10. The CDR3 runs 13 residues. CDR3 sequence reads: CSVVRTGYNEQYF. For the CDR3, the DNA is TGCAGCGTTGTTCGGACAGGATACAATGAGCAGTACTTC.

The rearrangement uses TRBV6-1 and TRBJ1-2; maybe TRBD1 (6 bases). Looked up from germline, CDR1 is MNHNS and CDR2 is SASEGT. Trimming removed 0 bases from V and 6 bases from J, with 8 bases in between. CDR3 length: 13 residues. As DNA, the CDR3 is TGTGCCAGCAGTGAAGCAAACAGGGATGGCTACACCTTC. The encoded protein is CASSEANRDGYTF.

Turning to this clonotype: The junction differs from germline at one of its ends, possibly a read error. This rearrangement joins TRBV28 to TRBJ1-2; D is perhaps TRBD1 (5 bases). The CDR3 has 12 residues. The germline V gene encodes CDR1 MDHEN and CDR2 SYDVKM. CDR3 region: CAGSLAGNGYTF. The CDR3 DNA reads TGTGCCGGCAGTTTAGCAGGGAACGGCTACACCTTC.

V and J are TRBV20-1 and TRBJ1-1; D is ambiguous. V was shortened by 5 bases and J by 0 bases, with 16 bases between the two germline ends. The CDR3 has 15 residues. CDR1 and CDR2 from the germline V gene are DFQATT and SNEGSKA (reference sequence). CDR3: CSASRTFSLNTEAFF. The CDR3 DNA reads as TGCAGTGCTTCGCGCACCTTCTCCTTGAACACTGAAGCTTTCTTT.

This sequence joins TRBV27 and TRBJ2-7, with 7 nucleotides matching TRBD2. Germline-derived CDR1 and CDR2 are MNHEY and SMNVEV (reference sequence). Trimming took 5 bases from V and 4 from J; bases not matched to a gene: 14. The CDR3 runs to 16 residues. DNA of the CDR3: TGTGCCAGCAGTCTCCTGGGGGGAGGGCGGAGATACGAGCAGTACTTC. Its protein is CASSLLGGGRRYEQYF.

This chain joins TRBV5-1 and TRBJ2-7, with 7 bases that match TRBD1. V lost 0 bases and J lost 4; bases outside the gene matches: 13. The CDR3 is 17 amino acids. Per the germline V gene, CDR1 is SGHRS and CDR2 is YFSETQ. The CDR3 bases are TGCGCCAGCAGCTTGGACAGGGGATGTTCAACCGAATACGAGCAGTACTTC. Protein product: CASSLDRGCSTEYEQYF.

The chain combines TRBV18 with TRBJ1-5; TRBD1 is a possible D gene (6 bases). This CDR3 has 15 amino acids. Per the germline V gene, CDR1 is KGHSH and CDR2 is LQKENI. The ends were cut back, 1 base at V and 5 bases at J, with 12 bases in the middle. CDR3 bases: TGTGCCAGCTCACCACTTGCAGGGGTTGATCAGCCCCAGCATTTT. Protein sequence: CASSPLAGVDQPQHF. The variable domain in full, with the rest retrieved from reference TRBV18 and TRBJ1-5, is NAGVMQNPRHLVRRRGQEARLRCSPMKGHSHVYWYRQLPEEGLKFMVYLQKENIIDESGMPKERFSAEFPKEGPSILRIQQVVRGDSAAYFCASSPLAGVDQPQHFGDGTRLSIL.

This clonotype was counted a few times. The V and J genes are TRBV12-3 or TRBV12-4 and TRBJ2-6, with a weak D call TRBD1 (5 bases). The V end lost 6 bases, the J end lost 0 bases, and 15 bases lay between the germline ends. The length of the CDR3 is 17 residues. CDR3: CASSKQVDHSGANVLTF. For the CDR3, the DNA is TGTGCCAGCAGCAAACAGGTTGACCACTCTGGGGCCAACGTCCTGACTTTC.

The chain has TRBV11-2 and TRBJ2-1, with TRBD2 matching 8 bases. There are 15 residues in the CDR3. The germline CDR1 and CDR2 sequences are SGHAT and FQNNGV. The V segment lost 5 bases and the J segment 6 bases; nucleotides outside the gene matches: 9. CDR3 bases: TGTGCCAGCAGCGAAGGACTAGCTCGGGGCAATGAGCAGTTCTTC. Protein product: CASSEGLARGNEQFF.

V and J are TRBV20-1 and TRBJ2-3; TRBD2 agrees at 11 bases. The CDR3 covers 17 residues. Trimming removed 1 base from V and 4 bases from J; junction bases left unmatched: 10. Germline loops: CDR1 DFQATT, CDR2 SNEGSKA (reference sequence). The CDR3 DNA is TGCAGTGCTAGAGTTTTATTGACTAGCGGGGAGTCAGATACGCAGTATTTT. Translating gives CSARVLLTSGESDTQYF.

The chain employs TRBV6-1 and TRBJ2-3, with 10 bases that match TRBD1. The V gene's germline CDR1 is MNHNS and CDR2 SASEGT. CDR3 length equals 13 residues. V dropped 6 bases and J dropped 6; count of bases not matched to a gene: 3. As DNA, the CDR3 is TGTGCCAGCAGGGGACAGGGGTGGGATACGCAGTATTTT. It translates to CASRGQGWDTQYF.

The chain carries TRBV6-6 and TRBJ1-2; D remains unclear. The length of the CDR3 is 13 residues. Germline CDR1 MNHNY, CDR2 SVGAGI (reference sequence). V was trimmed by 6 bases and J by 4 bases, leaving 12 bases between them. CDR3 region: CASSPPELYGYTF. In DNA form, the CDR3 reads TGTGCCAGCAGCCCCCCCGAGCTCTATGGCTACACCTTC.

The chain is built from TRBV7-9 and TRBJ2-1; 8 nucleotides agree with TRBD2. This CDR3 has 16 residues. Looked up from germline, CDR1 is SEHNR and CDR2 is FQNEAQ (reference sequence). J lost 8 bases, V lost 2 bases, and 11 bases had no gene match. The CDR3 DNA is TGTGCCAGCAGCTTACGAGCGGGGGTCCTTTTGGATGAGCAGTTCTTC. Protein sequence: CASSLRAGVLLDEQFF.

This clonotype was counted between two and nine times. The chain is built from TRBV28 and TRBJ1-1; the D gene is possibly TRBD1 (5 bases). Trimming took 9 bases from V and 7 from J, leaving 9 bases between them. Germline CDR1 and CDR2: MDHEN and SYDVKM. The CDR3 sequence is 10 residues long. The CDR3 spells CASHQGEAFF. The CDR3 region has the DNA TGTGCCAGTCACCAGGGTGAAGCTTTCTTT. The full variable domain, in which reference TRBV28 and TRBJ1-1 provide the parts outside the CDR3, is DVKVTQSSRYLVKRTGEKVFLECVQDMDHENMFWYRQDPGLGLRLIYFSYDVKMKEKGDIPEGYSVSREKKERFSLILESASTNQTSMYLCASHQGEAFFGQGTRLTVV.

The chain employs TRBV12-3 or TRBV12-4 and TRBJ2-7; possible D gene TRBD2, 5 bases. The J call is in doubt because the DNA end fits TRBJ2-5 better. This CDR3 has 13 residues. CDR3 amino acids: CASSLPSRETQYF. CDR3 in DNA: TGTGCCAGCAGTTTGCCTAGCAGAGAGACCCAGTACTTC.

The V and J genes are TRBV20-1 and TRBJ1-1; the D is unclear. Germline V gives CDR1 DFQATT, CDR2 SNEGSKA (reference sequence). The CDR3 is 13 residues long. Here the CDR3 DNA reads TGCAGGGTGGAGGGCTCAGCGAACACTGAAGCTTTCTTT. Translation gives CRVEGSANTEAFF.

The rearrangement uses TRBV6-5 and TRBJ1-4; unclear D gene. The germline V and J ends were trimmed by 0 bases and 6 bases, with 8 bases remaining between them. Germline V gene lookup returns CDR1 MNHEY and CDR2 SVGAGI. The CDR3 extends over 14 amino acids. The CDR3 region has the DNA TGTGCCAGCAGTTACTCGGATTTAGATGAAAAACTGTTTTTT. Its protein is CASSYSDLDEKLFF.

This clonotype appeared once. The V call is TRBV15, the J call TRBJ2-7; possibly TRBD1 for D (5 bases). This CDR3 spans 16 amino acids. Germline values: CDR1 LNHNV, CDR2 YYDKDF (reference sequence). Trimming cost V 4 bases and J 8 bases, with 24 bases left between them. This CDR3 reads CATSTAGTGSGRQQYF. Here the CDR3 DNA reads TGTGCCACCAGCACAGCAGGAACAGGTTCTGGTAGACAGCAGTACTTC.

The genes are TRBV11-3 and TRBJ2-1; 14 bases line up with TRBD2. The germline V gene encodes CDR1 SGHNT and CDR2 YENEEA. The CDR3 totals 15 residues. The V gene end was trimmed by 6 bases and the J gene end by 5 bases; junction bases not matched to a gene: 3. CDR3 loop: CASRPGLAGDNEQFF. The CDR3, as DNA: TGTGCCAGCAGACCGGGACTAGCGGGGGACAATGAGCAGTTCTTC.